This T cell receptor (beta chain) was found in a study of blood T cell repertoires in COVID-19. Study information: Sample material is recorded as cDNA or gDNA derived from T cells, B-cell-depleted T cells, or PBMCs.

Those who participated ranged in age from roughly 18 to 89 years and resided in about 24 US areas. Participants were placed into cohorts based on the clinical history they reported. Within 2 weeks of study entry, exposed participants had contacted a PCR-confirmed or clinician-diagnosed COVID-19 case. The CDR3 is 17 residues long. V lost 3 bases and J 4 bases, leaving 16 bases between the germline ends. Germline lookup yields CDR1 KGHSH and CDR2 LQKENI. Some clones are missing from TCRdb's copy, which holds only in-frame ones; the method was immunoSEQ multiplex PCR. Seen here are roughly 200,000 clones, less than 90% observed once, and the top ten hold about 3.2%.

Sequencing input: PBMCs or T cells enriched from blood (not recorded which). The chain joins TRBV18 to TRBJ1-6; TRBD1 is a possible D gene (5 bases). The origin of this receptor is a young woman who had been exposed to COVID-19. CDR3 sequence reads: CASSPTATGPYNSPLHF. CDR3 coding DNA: TGTGCCAGCTCACCGACCGCCACAGGTCCTTATAATTCACCCCTCCACTTT.